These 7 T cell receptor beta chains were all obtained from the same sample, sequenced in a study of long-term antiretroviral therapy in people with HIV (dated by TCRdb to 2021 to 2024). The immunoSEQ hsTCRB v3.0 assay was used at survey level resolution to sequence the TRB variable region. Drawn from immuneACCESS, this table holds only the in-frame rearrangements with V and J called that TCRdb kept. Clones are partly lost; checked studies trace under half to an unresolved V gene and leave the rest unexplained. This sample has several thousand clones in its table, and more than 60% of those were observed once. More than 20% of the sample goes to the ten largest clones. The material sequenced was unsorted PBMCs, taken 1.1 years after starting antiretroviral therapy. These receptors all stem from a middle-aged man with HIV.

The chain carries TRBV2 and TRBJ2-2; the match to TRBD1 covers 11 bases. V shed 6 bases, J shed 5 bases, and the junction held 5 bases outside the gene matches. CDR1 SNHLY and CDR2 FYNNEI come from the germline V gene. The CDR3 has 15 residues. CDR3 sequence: CASRRGQGGTGELFF. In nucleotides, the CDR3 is TGTGCCAGCAGGCGGGGACAGGGGGGGACCGGGGAGCTGTTTTTT.

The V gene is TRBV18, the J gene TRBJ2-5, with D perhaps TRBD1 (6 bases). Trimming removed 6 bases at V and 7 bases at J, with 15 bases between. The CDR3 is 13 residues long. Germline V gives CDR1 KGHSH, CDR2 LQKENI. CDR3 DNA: TGTGCCAGCTCCCCGGACAGACGAGGGACCCAGTACTTC. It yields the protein CASSPDRRGTQYF.

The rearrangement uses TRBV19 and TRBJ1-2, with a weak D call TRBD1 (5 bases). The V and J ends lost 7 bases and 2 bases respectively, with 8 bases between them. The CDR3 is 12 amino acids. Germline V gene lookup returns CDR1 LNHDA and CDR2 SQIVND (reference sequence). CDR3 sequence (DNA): TGTGCCAGTACCAAGGGGAACTATGGCTACACCTTC. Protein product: CASTKGNYGYTF.

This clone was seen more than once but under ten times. The CDR3 DNA reads TGCGCCAGCAGTTATAAGCCGGGACAGGAAGGTAATTCACCCCTCCACTTT. Translation: CASSYKPGQEGNSPLHF. The chain has TRBV5-1 and TRBJ1-6; 8 positions agree with TRBD1. CDR1 is SGHRS, CDR2 YFSETQ, per germline. V gave up 5 bases and J gave up 6 bases; unmatched junction bases: 13. CDR3 length equals 17 residues.

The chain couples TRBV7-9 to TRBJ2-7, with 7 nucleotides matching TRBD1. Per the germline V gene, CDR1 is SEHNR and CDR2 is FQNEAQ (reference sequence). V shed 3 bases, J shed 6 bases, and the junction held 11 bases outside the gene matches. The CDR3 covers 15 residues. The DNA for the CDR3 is TGTGCCAGCAGCTTGGGTCAGGGGGTGATGGGCGAGCAGTACTTC. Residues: CASSLGQGVMGEQYF.

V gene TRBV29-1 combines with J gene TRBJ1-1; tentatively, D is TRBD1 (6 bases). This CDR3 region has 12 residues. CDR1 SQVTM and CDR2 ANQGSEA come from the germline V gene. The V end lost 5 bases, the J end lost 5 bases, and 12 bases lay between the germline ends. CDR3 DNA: TGCAGCGTTTGGAGGGGGTCGACTGAAGCTTTCTTT. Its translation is CSVWRGSTEAFF.

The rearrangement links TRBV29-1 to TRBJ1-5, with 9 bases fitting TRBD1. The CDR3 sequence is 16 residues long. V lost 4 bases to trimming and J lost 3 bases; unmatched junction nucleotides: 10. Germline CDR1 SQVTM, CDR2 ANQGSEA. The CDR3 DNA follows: TGCAGCGTTGTCCGGACAGGGGCAAAACTCAATCAGCCCCAGCATTTT. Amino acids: CSVVRTGAKLNQPQHF.